This T cell receptor (beta chain) came from a study of HIV-infected patients and healthy controls. V was clipped by 5 bases and J by 7 bases, with 8 bases between them. The CDR3 contains 11 residues. MiXCR, run by TCRdb on the 5' RACE reads, gives a single entry per CDR3 protein. This table holds 65,000 to 70,000 distinct CDR3 sequences, approximately 15% found once. Sequenced: CD4+ T cells from blood. This TCR was recovered from a human donor in good health. The gene calls are TRBV12-3 or TRBV12-4 and TRBJ1-1, with D hard to call. The CDR3 protein is CASSRTDEAFF. CDR3 nucleotide sequence: TGTGCCAGCAGTCGTACAGATGAAGCTTTCTTT.